Listed below are T cell receptor beta chains from one sample, sequenced in a study of blood T cell repertoires in COVID-19. Method: immunoSEQ multiplex PCR; TCRdb's copy keeps in-frame clones and lacks some. The sample lists just over 95,000 clones, around 76% occurring once. The sequenced material came from peripheral blood. The source of these receptors is a man of 80 years or more with acute or convalescent COVID-19. Both conserved end residues are part of each CDR3. D genes are given only for firm matches. The size field is filled for only some rows; it gives once, few, many or a size class.

length	D	V	size	J	CDR3	DNA
13	NA	TRBV2	NA	TRBJ2-3	CASKPSSTDTQYF	TGTGCCTCGAAGCCGTCTAGCACAGATACGCAGTATTTT
12	TRBD1	TRBV19	NA	TRBJ1-6	CASSPRTGTLHF	TGTGCCAGTAGTCCCCGGACAGGCACCCTCCACTTT
15	NA	TRBV5-5	few	TRBJ2-7	CASSLATGRSNEQYF	TGTGCCAGCAGCTTGGCCACAGGTCGATCCAACGAGCAGTACTTC
13	NA	TRBV2	NA	TRBJ1-5	CASGDRSNQPQHF	TGTGCCAGCGGAGACAGAAGCAATCAGCCCCAGCATTTT
16	TRBD1	TRBV30	NA	TRBJ1-3	CAWSEGQGVVGNTIYF	TGTGCCTGGAGCGAGGGACAGGGGGTGGTGGGAAACACCATATATTTT
15	NA	TRBV9	once	TRBJ1-6	CASSVSLSYNSPLHF	TGTGCCAGCAGCGTATCGTTGTCCTATAATTCACCCCTCCACTTT
17	TRBD1	TRBV4-3	NA	TRBJ1-1	CASSHFSTGTGWTEAFF	TGCGCCAGCAGCCACTTCTCTACGGGGACAGGGTGGACTGAAGCTTTCTTT
14	NA	TRBV7-8	few	TRBJ1-4	CASRPLGTNEKLFF	TGTGCCAGCAGACCACTCGGGACTAATGAAAAACTGTTTTTT
13	NA	TRBV3-1/TRBV3-2	NA	TRBJ2-5	CASSQERGETQYF	TGTGCCAGCAGCCAAGAAAGGGGAGAGACCCAGTACTTC
15	NA	TRBV6-2/TRBV6-3	once	TRBJ2-2	CASSYGQFNTGELFF	TGTGCCAGCAGTTACGGGCAGTTTAACACCGGGGAGCTGTTTTTT
14	NA	TRBV2	NA	TRBJ2-7	CASSANLGGYEQYF	TGTGCCAGCAGCGCAAACTTAGGGGGCTACGAGCAGTACTTC
14	TRBD1	TRBV5-1	NA	TRBJ1-6	CASSPGGSNSPLHF	TGCGCCAGCAGCCCAGGGGGCTCAAATTCACCCCTCCACTTT
19	TRBD1	TRBV7-6	NA	TRBJ2-1	CASSLGGKTGGLSYNEQFF	TGTGCCAGCAGCTTAGGAGGAAAAACAGGGGGCTTATCCTACAATGAGCAGTTCTTC
13	NA	TRBV12-3/TRBV12-4	NA	TRBJ2-7	CASSLKGYYEQYF	TGTGCCAGCAGTTTAAAGGGGTACTACGAGCAGTACTTC
15	NA	TRBV19	NA	TRBJ1-5	CASSPSGRQKGTQHF	TGTGCCAGTAGTCCCTCGGGGAGGCAAAAGGGGACCCAGCATTTT
15	TRBD1	TRBV7-2	NA	TRBJ1-2	CASSVGTAISYGYTF	TGTGCCAGCAGCGTAGGGACAGCCATCTCCTATGGCTACACCTTC
13	TRBD1	TRBV30	few	TRBJ1-1	CAWSPQGVTEAFF	TGTGCCTGGAGTCCACAGGGGGTAACTGAAGCTTTCTTT